These T cell receptor beta chains were read from a single sample in a study of T cell repertoires in cytomegalovirus infection. Their antigen targets remain unknown. TCRdb analysed the reads with MiXCR anew, one entry per CDR3 protein. The table includes around 710,000 distinct CDR3 sequences, about 27% detected once. The input for sequencing was cultured CD8+ T cells from PBMCs, taken from culture after CMV antigen stimulation. These receptors were taken from a human donor in good health (CMV status not recorded). Some clones in this sample may be carry-over from other donors' samples. Each CDR3 is given with its conserved first and last residue. D genes are given only for firm matches. A row's size may be missing; if present it is once, few, many or a size class.

NA	TRBV7-6	TRBJ2-6	NA	TGTGCCAGCACCCTCTACGATTCGCATGGGGCCAACGTCCTGACTTTC	CASTLYDSHGANVLTF
TRBD2	TRBV4-3	TRBJ2-1	NA	TGCGCCAGCAGCCAAACCCTAGCGGGGAAAATCTACAATGAGCAGTTCTTC	CASSQTLAGKIYNEQFF
NA	TRBV14	TRBJ1-1	few	TGTGCCAGCAGCCAAGAAAGGGCCCAAATGAACACTGAAGCTTTCTTT	CASSQERAQMNTEAFF
TRBD1	TRBV5-5	TRBJ1-1	NA	TGTGCCAGCAGCTCTTACCCCCCGACAGGGGGCATGAACACTGAAGCTTTCTTT	CASSSYPPTGGMNTEAFF
NA	TRBV6-1	TRBJ2-1	many	TGTGCCAGCAGTGAAGAGAGGACAGCTCTTTTCTACAATGAGCAGTTCTTC	CASSEERTALFYNEQFF
NA	TRBV14	TRBJ2-3	NA	TGTGCCAGCAGCCCCGGGGGATGGGTGGATACGCAGTATTTT	CASSPGGWVDTQYF
NA	TRBV28	TRBJ1-2	NA	TGTGCCAGCAGCCCCGGACGGACGTTCTATGGCTACACCTTC	CASSPGRTFYGYTF
NA	TRBV4-3	TRBJ1-1	few	TGCGCCAGCAGCCAATGGATCTCCACTGAAGCTTTCTTT	CASSQWISTEAFF
TRBD2	TRBV9	TRBJ2-1	NA	TGTGCCAGCCTAACTAGCGGGGGGTACAATGAGCAGTTCTTC	CASLTSGGYNEQFF
NA	TRBV7-6	TRBJ1-1	many	TGTGCCAGCAGCGTACGAATGAATGAGGGCACTGAAGCTTTCTTT	CASSVRMNEGTEAFF
TRBD1	TRBV7-6	TRBJ1-1	NA	TGTGCCAGCAGCCTTCGACAGGGCATGGGCACTGAAGCTTTCTTT	CASSLRQGMGTEAFF
NA	TRBV7-9	TRBJ1-1	NA	TGTGCCAGCAGCCCCGGACGGCAGAACACTGAAGCTTTCTTT	CASSPGRQNTEAFF
NA	TRBV7-2	TRBJ1-3	many	TGTGCCAGCAGCTTCCGGAGGCCTCCTGGAAACACCATATATTTT	CASSFRRPPGNTIYF
TRBD1	TRBV7-6	TRBJ2-5	many	TGTGCCAGCAGCCCCAGGGACAGGGGGCCTGTAGAGACCCAGTACTTC	CASSPRDRGPVETQYF
NA	TRBV7-3	TRBJ1-2	many	TGTGCCAGCAGCTTGGGACGGGGACTTAACTATGGCTACACCTTC	CASSLGRGLNYGYTF
NA	TRBV25-1	TRBJ1-2	few	TGTGCCAGCAGTGAGGCAGGGGAATTGTCGTTTGATGGCTACACCTTC	CASSEAGELSFDGYTF
TRBD2	TRBV6-2/TRBV6-3	TRBJ2-1	NA	TGTGCCAGCAGCGAAGCGGGGAACTACTACAATGAGCAGTTCTTC	CASSEAGNYYNEQFF
TRBD1	TRBV19	TRBJ1-5	once	TGTGCCACGCGCCCGACAGGGGAAAATCAGCCCCAGCATTTT	CATRPTGENQPQHF
NA	TRBV11-3	TRBJ1-1	NA	TGTGCCAGCAGCCATACACCTATGAACACTGAAGCTTTCTTT	CASSHTPMNTEAFF
NA	TRBV12-3/TRBV12-4	TRBJ1-1	many	TGTGCCAGCAGTTTAGGCTGGGGGAGTACTGAAGCTTTCTTT	CASSLGWGSTEAFF
NA	TRBV28	TRBJ1-2	NA	TGTGCCAGCAGCCCTTGGCGGGACTATGGCTACACCTTC	CASSPWRDYGYTF
NA	TRBV7-9	TRBJ2-5	few	TGTGCCAGCAGCCTAGGGCCGGGATTTCAAGAGACCCAGTACTTC	CASSLGPGFQETQYF
TRBD2	TRBV5-1	TRBJ2-5	NA	TGCGCCAGCAGCTTCCCTCGAGCGGGGCCACAAGAGACCCAGTACTTC	CASSFPRAGPQETQYF
NA	TRBV7-8	TRBJ1-5	many	TGTGCCAGCAGCTTAGGGTACAGTCAGCCCCAGCATTTT	CASSLGYSQPQHF
TRBD1	TRBV7-9	TRBJ1-6	NA	TGTGCCAGCAGTCACCTTGGAGGGGGCGTTAAGAATTCACCCCTCCACTTT	CASSHLGGGVKNSPLHF
TRBD2	TRBV13	TRBJ2-1	NA	TGTGCCAGCATCATAGCGGGGGAGCAGTTCTTC	CASIIAGEQFF
NA	TRBV7-9	TRBJ2-1	NA	TGTGCCAGCAGCCGTCAGTCCGACTCCTACAATGAGCAGTTCTTC	CASSRQSDSYNEQFF
NA	TRBV7-3	TRBJ2-1	NA	TGTGCCAGCAGTCCAGAACTGGGGTCAGGCTACAATGAGCAGTTCTTC	CASSPELGSGYNEQFF
NA	TRBV12-3/TRBV12-4	TRBJ2-7	NA	TGTGCCAGCAGTCCCGAAATAAGATACGAGCAGTACTTC	CASSPEIRYEQYF